The present T cell receptor (beta chain) was sequenced within a study of cytomegalovirus exposure and HLA in healthy donors (dated by TCRdb to between 2016 and 2019). In terms of the full investigation: A later analysis indicated that the 120 validation repertoires were generated on the platform also employed for the approximately 700 repertoires of the first cohort. The study aimed to test whether signatures of past pathogen exposure could be identified by cataloging public T cell receptors. In addition to the first cohort of around 670 subjects, a separate validation cohort of approximately 110 different subjects was used. To predict cytomegalovirus infection status, the study brought together high-throughput TCR immunosequencing, statistical association of individual TCRs with disease status, and machine learning.

Donors formed part of the validation cohort, which comprised approximately 130 subjects and was distinct from the first cohort of 670 or so subjects. The research as a whole found: Most TCR sequences were observed very rarely across donors, whereas some public TCRs were present in many individuals. The classifier was reported to diagnose cytomegalovirus status with high specificity and sensitivity in both the original and validation cohorts. The study listed 164 TCR beta chains as associated with cytomegalovirus. It was suggested by the authors that the approach could potentially be generalized to other disease states and immunological phenotypes. In vitro tests confirmed that a few of the cytomegalovirus-associated TCR beta chains recognize cytomegalovirus antigens. A later analysis found that TCRs clustered in the first cohort also tended to co-occur in the 120 or so validation repertoires, with approximately 95% of cluster scores above 0. The validation cohort had no HLA typing available for a later analysis, so co-occurrence within that cohort was assessed over all 120 or so repertoires.

Library method: the immunoSEQ multiplex PCR assay. In the paper's pipeline: A statistical classification framework was built for diagnosing cytomegalovirus status from the catalog of TCR beta chain sequences. TCRdb holds this immuneACCESS table with in-frame rearrangements only. Some clones are missing; in checked studies, unresolved V genes explain under half, and the rest has no known cause. Clone size and the V and J calls come from that table; the DNA yielded D and trimming. This sample comprises approximately 200,000 clones, approximately 80% of them detected only once. Under 7.5% of the sample is held by the ten biggest clonotypes. On this clone: Its binding antigen is unknown. No much larger clonotype is one base removed from it; base qualities were not supplied.

Inclusive of the bounding cysteine and phenylalanine, the CDR3 is 14 residues long. Only CDR3 DNA is held: 42 bases, read in frame from base 1. V is cut back by 5 bases and J by 7 bases, with 6 bases in the junction unmatched. Taken from the germline V gene (reference sequence), the CDR1 and CDR2 loops are GTSNPN and SVGIG. The chain was built from TRBV30 and TRBJ2-2; 11 bases in the junction line up with TRBD1. The sequencing sample was made of PBMCs. The TCR was taken from a man younger than 35 in good health and CMV-seropositive. In nucleotides, the sequence is TGTGCCTGGCGGGACAGGGGGGGGGTCGGGGAGCTGTTTTTT. Its product reads: CAWRDRGGVGELFF. Supplemented by the reference TRBV30 and TRBJ2-2 proteins around the CDR3, the complete variable domain is SQTIHQWPATLVQPVGSPLSLECTVEGTSNPNLYWYRQAAGRGLQLLFYSVGIGQISSEVPQNLSASRPQDRQFILSSKKLLLSDSGFYLCAWRDRGGVGELFFGEGSRLTVL.